The T cell receptor (beta chain) under discussion was sequenced for a study of blood T cell repertoires in COVID-19. For the study at large: In each case, the material was cDNA or gDNA derived from T cells, B-cell-depleted T cells, or PBMCs.

CDR1 and CDR2 (germline): LNHDA, SQIVND (reference sequence). Trimming cost V 6 bases and J 3 bases; bases outside gene matches: 9. The CDR3 covers 15 residues. Method: immunoSEQ multiplex PCR; TCRdb's copy keeps in-frame clones and lacks some. Of 77,000 or so clones detected, 65% to 90% appear once; the ten largest clones hold approximately 7%. This clone was recorded once. This receptor was obtained from a man aged 30 to 45 with COVID-19, enrolled during active disease. Sequencing input: peripheral blood. This chain joins TRBV19 and TRBJ2-7; TRBD1 aligns across 9 bases. The CDR3 DNA reads TGTGCCAGTAGAACCTCCGGGACAGGGCGCTACGAGCAGTACTTC. It codes for CASRTSGTGRYEQYF. The entire variable domain, with the rest obtained from reference TRBV19 and TRBJ2-7, is as follows: DGGITQSPKYLFRKEGQNVTLSCEQNLNHDAMYWYRQDPGQGLRLIYYSQIVNDFQKGDIAEGYSVSREKKESFPLTVTSAQKNPTAFYLCASRTSGTGRYEQYFGPGTRLTVT.